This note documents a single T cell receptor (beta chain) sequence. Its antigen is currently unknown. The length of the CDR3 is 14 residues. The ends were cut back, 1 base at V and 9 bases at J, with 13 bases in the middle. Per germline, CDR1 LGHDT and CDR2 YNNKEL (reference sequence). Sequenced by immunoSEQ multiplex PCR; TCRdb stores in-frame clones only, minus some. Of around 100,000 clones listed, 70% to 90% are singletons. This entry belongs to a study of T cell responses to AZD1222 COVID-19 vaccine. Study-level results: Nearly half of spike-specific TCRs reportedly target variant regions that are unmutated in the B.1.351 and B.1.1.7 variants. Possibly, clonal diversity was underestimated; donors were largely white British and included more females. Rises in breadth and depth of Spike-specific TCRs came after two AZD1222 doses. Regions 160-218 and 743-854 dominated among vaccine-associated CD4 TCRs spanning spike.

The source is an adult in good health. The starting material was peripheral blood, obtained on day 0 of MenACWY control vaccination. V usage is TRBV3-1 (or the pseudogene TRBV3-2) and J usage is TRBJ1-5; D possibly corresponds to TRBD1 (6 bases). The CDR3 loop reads CASSQGTGRGPQHF. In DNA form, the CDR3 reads TGTGCCAGCAGCCAAGGCACAGGGAGGGGGCCCCAGCATTTT.